This T cell receptor (beta chain) is drawn from a study of T cells in Graves' hyperthyroidism and ophthalmopathy. This clonotype was recorded once. A junction end diverges from the germline sequence, so it may reflect a read error. The TCR beta CDR3 regions underwent amplification using RNA transcripts as the source. The HTBI primer set served for first-round RT-PCR of the TCR CDR3. TCRdb passed the multiplex PCR reads through MiXCR, listing each CDR3 protein once. Of about 160,000 distinct CDR3 sequences listed, 9.4% were seen once; the top ten hold 22%. The CDR3 contains 19 residues. CDR1 and CDR2 (germline): LGHDT, YNNKEL (reference sequence).

The V call is TRBV3-1, the J call TRBJ2-1; perhaps D is TRBD1 or TRBD2 (5 bases each). This receptor was taken from a woman younger than 35 with Graves' hyperthyroidism that later progressed to Graves' ophthalmopathy. Sequencing used blood. CDR3 amino acids: CASSQDQIAGSVRGNEQLF. CDR3 coding DNA: TGTGCCAGCAGCCAAGATCAGATTGCGGGCTCAGTAAGGGGCAATGAGCAGCTCTTC.